The sequence of this T cell receptor (beta chain) was determined in a study of shared clonotypes between healthy human individuals. Study at large: Donor ages ranged 18 to 49 years: a couple of women, three men.

The assay was immunoSEQ multiplex PCR, and TCRdb's table has in-frame clones only and misses some. The table shows some 1.5 million clones, with roughly 96% occurring only once. Broader study findings: Unshared clonotypes carried lower generation probabilities than those common to all four donors.

This clone was picked up one time. No antigen is known for it. V was cut by 7 bases and J by 0 bases, with 15 bases left in between. The CDR3 is 15 residues long. Looked up from germline, CDR1 is SGHRS and CDR2 is YFSETQ. The chain carries TRBV5-1 and TRBJ2-3, with D uncertain. Sequenced: naive CD4+ T cells sorted from blood. The subset denotes: CD45RA+ positively selected. This receptor was taken from a man aged 30 to 45 in good health. CDR3 protein: CASGSQGASTDTQYF. CDR3 DNA: TGCGCCAGCGGCAGTCAAGGAGCTAGCACAGATACGCAGTATTTT.